This T cell receptor beta chain appears in the sequencing data of a study of blood T cells in healthy people across ages (dated by TCRdb to 2014 to 2015). About the full investigation: Template switching captured roughly one uniquely barcoded TCR beta cDNA molecule per two T cells in model experiments. The study analyzed two additional independent replicas of 1 million unique cDNA reads from the same blood draw for two donors, one aged 18 to 29 and one aged 80 or older. The donors were split into four age groups: young (average 16 years), middle-aged (roughly 39), aged (roughly 68) and long-lived (approximately 80). To track age-related changes in TCR beta repertoire diversity, the study relied on deep sequencing normalized with unique cDNA molecular identifiers. General findings and caveats noted by the study authors: Compared with the aged group, the long-lived group had more naive CD4+ T cells, fewer expanded clones and increased TCR diversity, suggesting age selection. Because profiling used bulk unsorted PBMCs, naive and antigen-experienced compartments could not be compared conclusively. A strong correlation was found between observed TCR beta diversity and the percentage of naive T cells measured by flow cytometry. Estimates of total diversity based on one million sequenced T cells were regarded as lower bounds and as underestimates. Observed TCR beta diversity per million T cells fell roughly linearly with age, and a significant reduction was already apparent by age about 38. Because the CMV infection status of the donors was unknown, age-related changes in expanded clonotypes may potentially have been confounded.

The approximately 41 donors, aged roughly 6 to 100 years, were systemically healthy Caucasian individuals from Russia. Approximately 11 milliliters of peripheral blood were drawn from each donor into EDTA-treated Vacutainer tubes. Ficoll-Paque density-gradient centrifugation was used to isolate PBMCs, with at least 6.5 million per sample. Trizol reagent was used to extract total RNA from the PBMCs, yielding at least 5.5 micrograms per sample. Naive CD45RAhigh/CD27high T cell percentages were measured by flow cytometry on a PBMC aliquot from every donor. Notes on this clonotype: The antigen this receptor binds is unknown. Nothing much larger sits one base from this clone, and base qualities are not available.

Receptor amplification or capture employed 5' RACE. This sample was sequenced with an Illumina HiSeq 2500. The second PCR ran for about 6 to 12 cycles and used a J-beta primer mix along with a sample-barcoded 5' primer. A template-switch 5' adaptor carrying 12 random nucleotides introduced a unique molecular identifier onto each TCR beta cDNA molecule. Each sample yielded at least 3 million CDR3-containing paired-end reads. First-strand cDNA synthesis was performed from all RNA using the Mint cDNA synthesis kit, with priming by a TRBC-specific oligonucleotide. After uracil-DNA glycosylase treatment, a first 18-cycle PCR used universal primers M1SS and BC2_uni_R on all cDNA. For the original study's pipeline: For normalization, 1 million high-quality reads were randomly selected from each sample, with every read carrying a distinct molecular identifier. Reads with shared molecular identifiers were discarded instead of being binned into consensus sequences. MiTCR, run with a Q25 quality threshold and the strictest error-elimination algorithm, handled CDR3 identification, clonotype clustering and error correction. A nonparametric unseen species model with Euler transformation was used to estimate a lower bound on total TCR beta diversity. In TCRdb, the public reads were trimmed at Q25 with fastp and aligned with MiXCR, with productive beta chains retained. For every CDR3 protein sequence, its rows merge into one entry that carries the most common genes and DNA. Clone size and V and J calls follow TCRdb, not the original study. The sample table records some 1,000,000 distinct CDR3 sequences; almost 25% of these occur just once. The ten most abundant clones make up less than 0.75% of the sample.

These data also featured in a second study, about T cells of mothers and their children. In that second paper, the authors write: Nine systemically healthy Caucasian individuals served as donors, namely three mothers together with their six children. cDNA synthesis consumed the entire amount of extracted RNA, loaded at around 1.5 ug RNA in each 15 ul reaction. Sample barcodes and 2-4 random nucleotides were added via the M1S primer in the second PCR. Over 10 million TCR beta CDR3 reads came from each mother, compared with around 3 million reads from each child. Thymic selection shapes the output of TCR recombination in a similar way in related and unrelated pairs, and inherited differences have a minor effect. Related mother-child pairs always showed normalized repertoire overlap that was slightly higher than in unrelated mother-child pairs, though the difference was never significant. Persistent microchimeric T cell clones were not detected, at a sensitivity of 85 to 100 clones per million clonotypes. The study used deep NGS to compare TCR beta repertoires of mothers and children, seeking features distinguishing related mother-child pairs from unrelated individuals. On average, the children were around 11 +/- 4 years old, while the mothers were approximately 41 +/- 4 years old. After adapter ligation was performed with NEBNext reagents, the libraries were sequenced on an Illumina HiSeq 2000 with 100+100 nt paired-end reads. Mother and child libraries were prepared a month apart and sequenced in separate runs to prevent cross-contamination. Each donor had between 500,000 and 2,000,000 distinct TCR beta clonotypes identified. Naive TCR beta clonotypes were estimated from low-frequency clonotypes matched to each donor's FACS-determined naive share, without sorting.

The sequenced sample was blood. This receptor was obtained from a girl aged 2 to 10 in good health.

The sequence in DNA is TGTGCCAGCAGTTTCCAACAGCTCAAAAACATTCAGTACTTC. It specifies CASSFQQLKNIQYF. This sequence uses TRBV28 and TRBJ2-4, with no D gene named confidently. Measured from the cysteine to the phenylalanine, the CDR3 is 14 residues long. CDR3 DNA only is kept here, 42 bases in frame from base 1. A distance of 9 bases separates the germline ends of V and J, which lose 3 bases and 3 bases respectively. The CDR1 and CDR2 encoded by the germline V gene are MDHEN and SYDVKM.